Here is one T cell receptor (beta chain) with its context. These data originate in a study of T cell responses to AZD1222 COVID-19 vaccine. The CDR3 totals 17 residues. Looked up from germline, CDR1 is SEHNR and CDR2 is FQNEAQ (reference sequence). Trimming removed 2 bases from V and 0 bases from J; junction bases left unmatched: 5. The protocol was immunoSEQ multiplex PCR, while the TCRdb copy is restricted to in-frame clones and leaves out a portion. The sample records around 83,000 clones, roughly 90% being singletons. The starting material was peripheral blood, obtained on day 0 of AZD1222 vaccination. This clonotype originated in an adult in good health. This sequence joins TRBV7-9 and TRBJ1-3; TRBD1 aligns across 9 bases. CDR3 protein: CASSLLGTGSSGNTIYF. The DNA of the CDR3 is TGTGCCAGCAGCTTACTTGGGACAGGGAGCTCTGGAAACACCATATATTTT.